The 9 T cell receptor beta chains given below trace back to one sample, sequenced in a study of T cells in Graves' hyperthyroidism and ophthalmopathy (dated by TCRdb to the late 2010s). The library was obtained by multiplex PCR. Sequenced using an Illumina HiSeq 2000. TCR beta CDR3 regions were amplified from RNA transcripts. The TCR CDR3 was subjected to a first round of RT-PCR using the HTBI primer set and the Qiagen OneStep RT-PCR kit. The public reads were run again by TCRdb, first through fastp at Q25 and then through MiXCR, and only productive beta chains were kept. Identical CDR3 protein sequences are pooled into one entry, listed with their most common genes and DNA. The sample includes some 760,000 distinct CDR3 sequences, with approximately 14% observed a single time. The top ten constitute 10% to 13% of the sample. The sample taken for sequencing was blood. These receptors were taken from a woman between 18 and 29 years old with Graves' hyperthyroidism.

CDR3 amino acids: CASSQPWTGGLGEQYF. The CDR3 nucleotides are TGTGCCAGCAGCCAACCCTGGACAGGGGGTTTGGGCGAGCAGTACTTC. The rearrangement links TRBV6-4 to TRBJ2-7, with TRBD1 matching 10 bases. This CDR3 contains 16 residues. The junction had 14 bases not matched to a gene; V was cut back by 6 bases and J by 6 bases. Per germline, CDR1 MRHNA and CDR2 SNTAGT.

J is TRBJ2-7 and V is TRBV5-8, with D uncertain. Germline V gene lookup returns CDR1 SGHTS and CDR2 YDEGEE. This CDR3 is 13 amino acids long. V shed 4 bases and J shed 6 bases, with 14 bases lying between them. CDR3 DNA: TGTGCCAGCAGCCGAAATAACTTTGCCGAGCAGTACTTC. Translated, it gives CASSRNNFAEQYF. Based on the CDR3 plus reference TRBV5-8 and TRBJ2-7, the full variable domain is EAGVTQSPTHLIKTRGQQATLRCSPISGHTSVYWYQQALGLGLQFLLWYDEGEERNRGNFPPRFSGRQFPNYSSELNVNALELEDSALYLCASSRNNFAEQYFGPGTRLTVT.

This clonotype has a count of ten or more. The J gene is TRBJ2-7, the V gene TRBV28, with TRBD2 matching over 8 bases. The CDR3 spans 15 residues. V shed 6 bases, J shed 4 bases, and the junction held 11 bases outside the gene matches. Germline CDR1 reads MDHEN; CDR2 reads SYDVKM. The CDR3 DNA sequence: TGTGCCAGCAGGGGGGCGGGAGGAGCTTGGTACGAGCAGTACTTC. As protein: CASRGAGGAWYEQYF. The full variable domain, its missing parts supplied by reference TRBV28 and TRBJ2-7, is DVKVTQSSRYLVKRTGEKVFLECVQDMDHENMFWYRQDPGLGLRLIYFSYDVKMKEKGDIPEGYSVSREKKERFSLILESASTNQTSMYLCASRGAGGAWYEQYFGPGTRLTVT.

With respect to this clonotype: Without the conserved terminal phenylalanine or tryptophan, this CDR3 likely stems from a read error. V usage is TRBV6-2 or TRBV6-3 and J usage is TRBJ1-1; 8 bases are a match to TRBD1. The germline gives CDR1 MNHEY, CDR2 SVGEGT. CDR3 length: 14 amino acids. With 4 bases clipped from V and 6 bases from J, the junction kept 7 bases outside the gene matches. The CDR3 protein is CASSWTGFSSEAFL. DNA of the CDR3: TGTGCCAGCAGTTGGACAGGGTTTTCCTCTGAAGCTTTCTTG.

The table lists this clonotype with many counts. V is TRBV2 and J is TRBJ1-3; D unclear. Trimming took off 4 bases at V and 5 bases at J, with 3 bases between the two ends. The CDR3 contains 11 residues. Germline CDR1 and CDR2: SNHLY and FYNNEI. CDR3 loop: CASSARNTIYF. DNA of the CDR3: TGTGCCAGCAGTGCTCGAAACACCATATATTTT.

The V and J genes are TRBV20-1 and TRBJ2-1, with 9 bases that match TRBD2. This CDR3 comprises 13 residues. V gave up 4 bases and J gave up 7 bases; unmatched junction bases: 5. Germline CDR1 DFQATT, CDR2 SNEGSKA (reference sequence). In DNA, the CDR3 is TGCAGTGCTACAGGGACTAGCAGGAATGAGCAGTTCTTC. Translated, it gives CSATGTSRNEQFF.

This clonotype was found many times. V usage is TRBV5-8 and J usage is TRBJ2-7; 10 nucleotides line up with TRBD1. The germline V gene encodes CDR1 SGHTS and CDR2 YDEGEE. Trimming cost V 0 bases and J 9 bases; bases outside gene matches: 3. The CDR3 loop spans 13 amino acids. CDR3 coding DNA: TGTGCCAGCAGCTTGGAAGGACAGGGGGGGCAGTACTTC. It codes for CASSLEGQGGQYF.

This clonotype was counted a few times. The CDR3 is CASSDDRTNTEAFF. CDR3 DNA: TGTGCCAGCAGTGACGACAGGACTAACACTGAAGCTTTCTTT. The chain has TRBV6-1 and TRBJ1-1; D perhaps matches TRBD1 (6 bases). This CDR3 is 14 amino acids long. Germline lookup yields CDR1 MNHNS and CDR2 SASEGT. V lost 3 bases and J 2 bases, leaving 10 bases between the germline ends.

The V and J genes are TRBV11-2 and TRBJ1-2; TRBD1 agrees at 7 bases. Germline V gene sequence: CDR1 SGHAT, CDR2 FQNNGV. This CDR3 is 14 amino acids long. V shed 4 bases and J 5 bases; nucleotides not matched to a gene: 7. CDR3 bases: TGTGCCAGCAGCTCGGGACAGTCCTCTTATGGCTACACCTTC. As protein: CASSSGQSSYGYTF.